This T cell receptor (beta chain) is from a study of shared clonotypes between healthy human individuals. Using immunoSEQ multiplex PCR, the repertoire was profiled, and TCRdb retains in-frame clones only, with some absent. The sample records some 200,000 clones, 65% being singletons. Germline V gene sequence: CDR1 ENHRY, CDR2 SYGVKD. Losses at the gene ends were 6 bases for V and 6 bases for J; bases not matched to a gene: 9. This CDR3 spans 15 amino acids. The sequence was collected from a man in his thirties or forties in good health. Sequencing used memory CD4+ T cells sorted from blood. As to subset: CD45RA-negative fraction. The V gene is TRBV10-3, the J gene TRBJ1-2, with 11 nucleotides matching TRBD1. The CDR3 DNA sequence: TGTGCCATCAGGGGGACAGGGGGGGACCGGGATGGCTACACCTTC. This encodes CAIRGTGGDRDGYTF.